A single sample gave rise to the 5 T cell receptor beta chains below, sequenced in a study of blood T cells in healthy people across ages. Sample-barcoded 5' priming and a J-beta primer mix drove a second PCR of about 6 to 11 cycles. MiXCR, run by TCRdb on the 5' RACE reads, gives a single entry per CDR3 protein. The sample records under 1,000,000 distinct CDR3 sequences, about 36% being singletons. Sequences were obtained from blood. These receptors were taken from a man between 18 and 35 years old in good health.

The sample holds one count of this clonotype. The rearrangement links TRBV12-3 or TRBV12-4 to TRBJ2-3, with a possible D match to TRBD2 (6 bases). The V gene lost 6 bases and the J gene lost 1 base, with 14 bases spanning the gap. The CDR3 has 15 residues. CDR3 residues: CASRLRAGRTDTQYF. CDR3 coding DNA: TGTGCCAGCAGATTAAGGGCGGGACGCACAGATACGCAGTATTTT.

This chain links TRBV4-3 with TRBJ2-1; D perhaps matches TRBD2 (5 bases). The germline V gene has CDR1 LGHNA and CDR2 YSLEER. This CDR3 has 14 amino acids. Trimming took off 0 bases at V and 5 bases at J, with 8 bases between the two ends. In nucleotides, the CDR3 is TGCGCCAGCAGCCAAGATCGGGGTGACAATGAGCAGTTCTTC. Amino acid sequence: CASSQDRGDNEQFF.

A few counts support this clonotype. The chain uses TRBV28 and TRBJ2-3; D gene unclear. Germline CDR1 and CDR2: MDHEN and SYDVKM. Deletions cut 7 bases from V and 0 bases from J, with 11 bases between. The CDR3 totals 14 residues. The CDR3 sequence: CASKSATSTDTQYF. For the CDR3, the DNA is TGTGCCAGCAAATCTGCGACTAGCACAGATACGCAGTATTTT.

The chain has TRBV20-1 and TRBJ2-5; TRBD1 agrees at 8 bases. The trim removed 6 bases at V and 11 bases at J, leaving 11 bases unmatched. Germline CDR1 and CDR2: DFQATT and SNEGSKA (reference sequence). The CDR3 is made up of 12 amino acids. The CDR3 DNA reads as TGCAGTGCGAGGACAGGGAACAATGAGCAGTACTTC. Its translation: CSARTGNNEQYF.

In this sample, this clonotype turned up a few times. This chain connects TRBV7-6 to TRBJ2-5; D is ambiguous. Germline V lookup: CDR1 SGHVS, CDR2 FNYEAQ. The CDR3 has 16 amino acids. Trimming stripped 5 bases from V and 9 bases from J, with 25 bases between. The CDR3 bases are TGTGCCAGCAGCGCACAGCCAGGTCCCCGGAAGTTGGCCCAGTACTTC. This codes for CASSAQPGPRKLAQYF.